These 20 T cell receptor beta chains share one sample of origin, sequenced in a study of cytomegalovirus exposure and HLA in healthy donors. Primers included in the PCR were 60 Vbeta and 13 Jbeta primers. The repertoire was sequenced with immunoSEQ multiplex PCR; TCRdb's copy has only in-frame clones and lacks some. The sample yields 55,000 to 85,000 clones, 70% to 90% seen once. Sequencing used PBMCs. Every receptor here comes from a woman in her 30s in good health and CMV-seronegative.

The gene calls are TRBV27 and TRBJ2-7; TRBD2 matches 12 bases. This CDR3 has 15 residues. The V segment lost 0 bases and the J segment 6 bases; nucleotides outside the gene matches: 3. Germline CDR1 is MNHEY and CDR2 is SMNVEV (reference sequence). In DNA form, the CDR3 reads TGTGCCAGCAGTTTATCGACTAGCGGGAGAACCGAGCAGTACTTC. Amino acid sequence: CASSLSTSGRTEQYF.

About this clone itself: The identical CDR3 is also encoded by other nucleotide sequences in the sample. This rearrangement joins TRBV28 to TRBJ1-2, with 9 bases aligning to TRBD1. CDR3 length equals 13 residues. The V gene end was trimmed by 5 bases and the J gene end by 5 bases; junction bases not matched to a gene: 3. From germline, CDR1 is MDHEN and CDR2 SYDVKM. CDR3 nucleotide sequence: TGTGCCAGCAGTCTTGGACAGGGGTATGGCTACACCTTC. It translates to CASSLGQGYGYTF.

This clone has a handful of counts. This chain joins TRBV7-3 and TRBJ1-1, with D unresolved. The germline V gene encodes CDR1 SGHTA and CDR2 FQGTGA. Trimming shortened V by 8 bases and J by 3 bases, and 13 bases separated the two germline ends. This CDR3 contains 13 residues. For the CDR3, the DNA is TGTGCCAGCGCCGCGGGGTTTGACACTGAAGCTTTCTTT. Protein product: CASAAGFDTEAFF.

The rearrangement links TRBV5-1 to TRBJ2-7; possible D gene TRBD1, 5 bases. Germline V gene data show CDR1 as SGHRS and CDR2 as YFSETQ. The CDR3 covers 15 residues. Trimming removed 4 bases from V and 7 bases from J, with 21 bases in between. The CDR3: CASSPSESRSGEQYF. CDR3 DNA sequence: TGCGCCAGCAGCCCCTCCGAAAGCCGATCAGGGGAGCAGTACTTC. Looking up the rest from reference TRBV5-1 and TRBJ2-7 gives the full variable domain: KAGVTQTPRYLIKTRGQQVTLSCSPISGHRSVSWYQQTPGQGLQFLFEYFSETQRNKGNFPGRFSGRQFSNSRSEMNVSTLELGDSALYLCASSPSESRSGEQYFGPGTRLTVT.

The CDR3 loop is CASSPRGQNGYTF. The CDR3 DNA sequence: TGTGCCAGCTCACCACGCGGACAGAATGGCTACACCTTC. This chain joins TRBV18 and TRBJ1-2; possible D gene TRBD1, 6 bases. Deletions cut 1 base from V and 6 bases from J, with 9 bases between. There are 13 residues in the CDR3. The germline V gene has CDR1 KGHSH and CDR2 LQKENI.

The J gene is TRBJ1-1, the V gene TRBV2, with D maybe TRBD1 (6 bases). Germline-derived CDR1 and CDR2 are SNHLY and FYNNEI. V dropped 7 bases and J dropped 0 bases, with 12 bases sitting between them. This CDR3 has 14 amino acids. CDR3 nucleotides: TGTGCCAGCACAACTGACAGGATGAACACTGAAGCTTTCTTT. Protein sequence: CASTTDRMNTEAFF.

The chain employs TRBV2 and TRBJ2-7, with 7 bases identical to TRBD1. CDR1 is SNHLY and CDR2 is FYNNEI in the germline V gene. This CDR3 is 18 amino acids long. The V and J ends lost 11 bases and 7 bases, in that order; junction bases with no gene match: 29. The CDR3 reads CAPRRDSRYSSGDREQYF. The CDR3 nucleotides are TGTGCCCCCCGCAGGGACAGCCGTTACTCCTCCGGGGATCGAGAGCAGTACTTC.

V and J are TRBV18 and TRBJ1-1; the D gene is possibly TRBD1 (5 bases). CDR3 length: 16 residues. Germline assignment: CDR1 KGHSH and CDR2 LQKENI. Trimming removed 2 bases at V and 1 base at J, with 14 bases between. The CDR3 DNA follows: TGTGCCAGCTCACCATATTCCGGACACCAGAACACTGAAGCTTTCTTT. Translating gives CASSPYSGHQNTEAFF.

This clone has only a few counts. The J gene is TRBJ1-1, the V gene TRBV7-9; 9 bases match TRBD1. The CDR3 spans 12 residues. V shed 1 base and J 11 bases; nucleotides not matched to a gene: 2. Germline V gene data show CDR1 as SEHNR and CDR2 as FQNEAQ (reference sequence). The CDR3 nucleotides read TGTGCCAGCAGCTTAGGACAGGGGGGCGCTTTCTTT. As protein: CASSLGQGGAFF.

The gene calls are TRBV25-1 and TRBJ1-2; 9 positions match TRBD1. Looked up from germline, CDR1 is MGHDK and CDR2 is SYGVNS. The CDR3 loop spans 15 amino acids. After removal of 4 bases from V and 2 bases from J, the junction contained 5 bases not matched to a gene. DNA for the CDR3: TGTGCCAGCAGTGTGGGTGACAGGGGGAACTATGGCTACACCTTC. The encoded protein is CASSVGDRGNYGYTF.

The sample holds a few counts of this clone. The V and J genes are TRBV7-9 and TRBJ1-5, with a tentative D call TRBD1 (6 bases). This CDR3 contains 17 residues. The V gene lost 3 bases and the J gene lost 2 bases, with 17 bases spanning the gap. Germline CDR1 and CDR2: SEHNR and FQNEAQ (reference sequence). The CDR3 sequence is CASSLFKGVEGNQPQHF. Written as DNA, the CDR3 is TGTGCCAGCAGCTTGTTCAAGGGGGTTGAGGGCAATCAGCCCCAGCATTTT.

This rearrangement joins TRBV2 to TRBJ2-3; 9 positions agree with TRBD2. The CDR3 consists of 14 residues. J was trimmed by 0 bases and V by 6 bases; bases with no gene match: 1. Germline values: CDR1 SNHLY, CDR2 FYNNEI. CDR3 residues: CASRTSGSTDTQYF. The CDR3 coding sequence is TGTGCCAGCAGGACTAGCGGTAGCACAGATACGCAGTATTTT.

The CDR3, as DNA: TGTGCCAGCAGTGAAGCGGCTAGCCCCTACAATGAGCAGTTCTTC. It encodes CASSEAASPYNEQFF. This chain connects TRBV6-1 to TRBJ2-1, with D maybe TRBD2 (5 bases). The CDR3 is 15 residues long. With 0 bases removed from V and 2 bases from J, the gap between germline ends came to 8 bases. The germline CDR1 and CDR2 sequences are MNHNS and SASEGT.

The V gene is TRBV7-9, the J gene TRBJ1-2; maybe TRBD1 (5 bases). Trimming removed 3 bases from V and 8 bases from J, with 10 bases in between. The CDR3 length is 12 residues. CDR1 and CDR2 from the germline V gene are SEHNR and FQNEAQ (reference sequence). The CDR3 DNA reads as TGTGCCAGCAGCTTTCAGGGTAGAGGCTACACCTTC. It codes for CASSFQGRGYTF.

This chain connects TRBV7-6 to TRBJ2-1; TRBD2 matches 7 bases. V lost 3 bases and J lost 0; bases outside the gene matches: 2. The CDR3 spans 15 residues. Germline lookup yields CDR1 SGHVS and CDR2 FNYEAQ. In DNA form, the CDR3 reads TGTGCCAGCAGCTTTGGCGGGAGCTCCTACAATGAGCAGTTCTTC. Its protein product is CASSFGGSSYNEQFF.

V is TRBV5-1 and J is TRBJ1-2; TRBD1 matches at 9 bases. The CDR3 has 13 residues. From germline, CDR1 is SGHRS and CDR2 YFSETQ. J gave up 4 bases and V 7 bases, and 5 bases lay outside the gene matches. The chain's CDR3 is CASGPQGAYGYTF. The CDR3 DNA sequence: TGCGCCAGCGGCCCACAGGGGGCCTATGGCTACACCTTC.

The chain carries TRBV7-9 and TRBJ2-7, with TRBD2 matching 9 bases. Germline V gene data show CDR1 as SEHNR and CDR2 as FQNEAQ (reference sequence). J gave up 3 bases and V 5 bases, and 5 bases lay outside the gene matches. The CDR3 has 14 residues. The CDR3 spells CASSTRAGGYEQYF. DNA of the CDR3: TGTGCCAGCAGCACCCGAGCGGGAGGCTACGAGCAGTACTTC.

The chain couples TRBV30 to TRBJ2-1; 10 nucleotides agree with TRBD2. CDR1 is GTSNPN and CDR2 is SVGIG in the germline V gene (reference sequence). The V gene end was trimmed by 8 bases and the J gene end by 2 bases; junction bases not matched to a gene: 6. The CDR3 extends over 14 amino acids. Written as DNA, the CDR3 is TGTGCCGCTAAGCGGGAGGGCCCCTACAATGAGCAGTTCTTC. This sequence encodes CAAKREGPYNEQFF.

The chain couples TRBV9 to TRBJ2-1, with 16 bases that match TRBD2. There are 19 residues in the CDR3. The J segment lost 7 bases and the V segment lost 4 bases, leaving 14 bases of the junction unmatched. From germline, CDR1 is SGDLS and CDR2 YYNGEE. For the CDR3, the DNA is TGTGCCAGCAGCCCGGGACTAGCGGGAGGGCCCTCGGGTAGAAATGAGCAGTTCTTC. Residues: CASSPGLAGGPSGRNEQFF.

J is TRBJ2-5 and V is TRBV5-1; TRBD2 might be the D (5 bases). This CDR3 comprises 14 residues. V was clipped by 6 bases and J by 1 base, with 13 bases between them. CDR1 is SGHRS and CDR2 is YFSETQ in the germline V gene. The CDR3 bases are TGCGCCAGCACTACCCGCGGGTCCCAAGAGACCCAGTACTTC. Residues: CASTTRGSQETQYF.